This T cell receptor (beta chain) was captured in a study of cytomegalovirus exposure and HLA in healthy donors. The study ran its PCR with 60 Vbeta and 13 Jbeta primers. Produced via immunoSEQ multiplex PCR; TCRdb's table is partial and in-frame only. There are 200,000 to 250,000 clones in the sample; more than 75% occur only once, and about 1.2% lies in the top ten. V lost 4 bases and J 7 bases, leaving 15 bases between the germline ends. This CDR3 is built from 13 residues. The germline gives CDR1 SGHRS, CDR2 YFSETQ. Material for sequencing was PBMCs. V and J are TRBV5-1 and TRBJ2-7; TRBD1 is a possible D gene (5 bases). This sequence was found in a human donor in good health. CDR3 in DNA: TGCGCCAGCAGCATTAACCAGGGTTATGAGCAGTACTTC. It translates to CASSINQGYEQYF.